This entry concerns a single T cell receptor beta chain. The antigen it binds to is not known. Base-call qualities are not available, and no considerably larger clone is one nucleotide away. The sample is drawn from a study of shared clonotypes between healthy human individuals (dated by TCRdb to 2020 to 2022). Background on the whole study: A few men and a couple of women, aged 18 to 49 years, made up the cohort. For each donor, CD4 naive and CD4 memory were each run on three plates, CD8 naive on two plates, and CD8 memory on one plate. Blood TCR repertoires of a handful of healthy adults were deeply sequenced to estimate repertoire size and the extent of clonotype sharing between individuals. To increase sequencing depth and limit assay-specific biases, TCR repertoire library preparation and sequencing were carried out by different laboratories using diverse techniques. Per donor, leukapheresis produced somewhere between about 0.85 and 9.5 billion PBMCs. On the study overall, not on this receptor specifically: The genetic and exposure-history diversity represented was limited by the small number of donors. Compared with non-shared clonotypes, the clonotypes found in all four sorted-subset donors had higher generation probabilities. Based on pairwise subsampling, the degree of clonotype sharing among donors was expected to be affected by sequencing depth. Naive subsets generally had larger estimated clonotype richness than memory subsets did. Rarefaction of sorted-subset datasets indicated incomplete sequencing despite the large sequencing depth. Sampling was limited to blood, and TCR repertoires in tissue likely differ from TCR repertoires in blood. Roughly 5.2% of naive CD4, 3.5% of naive CD8, roughly 2.5% of memory CD4, and about 0.4% of memory CD8 clonotypes were shared across several donors.

Using the deep immunoSEQ assay, multiplex PCR amplified TCR CDR3 regions from genomic DNA. For each cell subset, the extracted genomic DNA was distributed evenly across all wells of several immunoSEQ 96-well plates, and each plate served as one replicate. For sorted subsets, 200 to 250 ng of genomic DNA, equivalent to 30,000 or so T cell genomes, went into each replicate PCR. Purified libraries were measured with a Qubit 3.0 fluorometer, size-checked on a Bioanalyzer 2100, and measured again with the KAPA Library Quantification kit. Each immunoSEQ 96-well plate was sequenced on its own single-read 150-cycle Illumina NextSeq 550 flow cell. In the original analysis: Because the immunoSEQ output included only junctional sequences and no quality scores, the filtering could not be the same as the filtering used for full-length reads. To assign V/J genes and CDR3, sequences were annotated using PyIR, a Python wrapper for IgBLAST v1.9, with IMGT germline references. Reads were removed for weak V/J assignments (E-value above 1e-6), missing CDR3, stop codons, out-of-frame junctions, or ambiguous translated residues. V3J clonotypes were defined as sequences sharing an identical inferred V gene, J gene, and CDR3 amino acid sequence. Percentage overlap between repertoires was calculated by dividing the number of shared unique clonotypes by the size of the smaller repertoire. RTK rarefaction, the Chao1 estimator, and Recon v2.1 estimates of unobserved clonotypes were used to assess repertoire richness. OLGA was used to compute generation probabilities for all TCRbeta clonotypes that the gDNA method yielded from a handful of donors. TCRdb holds this immuneACCESS table with in-frame rearrangements only. Some clones are missing; in checked studies, unresolved V genes explain under half, and the rest has no known cause. That table furnishes V, J and clone size, whereas the DNA furnished D and trimming. The sample yields roughly 2,000,000 clones; around 95% were counted once. The ten largest clones take up about 1.7% of the sample.

V loses 1 base of germline sequence and J loses 6 bases, and the interval between the two ends is 9 bases. The CDR3 numbers 14 residues from cysteine through phenylalanine. CDR3 DNA is the only sequence kept; it has 42 bases, read in frame from the first base. CDR1 and CDR2 (LNHDA, SQIVND) derive from the germline V gene (reference sequence). CD8 naive samples consisted of CD45RO-negative cells that were positively selected for CCR7, yielding a CD45RA+CCR7+ population without TemRA cells. Donors were healthy HIV-negative adults with no recently reported acute infections or vaccinations. Every donor was a Caucasian adult residing in Nashville, Tennessee, USA. Blood was obtained by leukapheresis, after which PBMCs were separated by Ficoll-Histopaque density gradient centrifugation and cryopreserved in liquid nitrogen vapor phase. Analytical flow cytometry was used to check the purity and quantity of each magnetically sorted T cell population. Genomic DNA was isolated from every sorted fraction and measured by UV absorbance on a Nanodrop 2000c.

Input material: naive CD8+ T cells from PBMCs. Interpreted using the paper, the cell subset or site label stands for: CD45RA+CCR7+. The chain is encoded by TRBV19 joined to TRBJ2-2; the D region possibly corresponds to TRBD1 (6 bases align). The origin of this receptor is a young man in good health. Some clones in this sample may be carry-over from other donors' samples. Read as DNA, the sequence is TGTGCCAGTAGTATAGGGACAGCACCCGGGGAGCTGTTTTTT. Its amino acids are CASSIGTAPGELFF.